This T cell receptor (beta chain) emerged from a study of CD8+CD57+ T cells in acquired aplastic anemia. Looking at the study overall: Isolated CD4+ and CD8+ cells, once sorted, yielded DNA averaging roughly 3.2 ug. Mean read depth for CD4+ cells from healthy donors was some 11 million.

The CDR3 length is 13 residues. Trimming left V 5 bases short and J 4 bases short, with 6 bases between. CDR1 and CDR2 (germline): MGHDK, SYGVNS. On this clonotype itself: The antigen remains undetermined.

Study-level findings and limits: CD8+ Simpson's diversity showed no significant patient-control difference. Sharing between patients and controls was observed for 25 to 30 CD8+ CDR3 sequences.

Genomic DNA provided the template from which TCR beta VDJ and CDR3 profiles were obtained. TCRdb ran MiXCR on the reads and lists one entry per CDR3 protein. The sample lists some 120,000 distinct CDR3 sequences; around 48% were seen once. The chain has TRBV25-1 and TRBJ2-6; the D is unclear. This sequence originates from a human donor in good health, serving as a control. The sequencing input was sorted CD4+, CD8+, or CD8+CD57+ T cells (not recorded which) from PBMCs. Here the CDR3 DNA reads TGTGCCAGCAGTCGGCCCGGGGCCAACGTCCTGACTTTC. Its translation: CASSRPGANVLTF. Combining the CDR3 with reference TRBV25-1 and TRBJ2-6 gives the whole variable domain EADIYQTPRYLVIGTGKKITLECSQTMGHDKMYWYQQDPGMELHLIHYSYGVNSTEKGDLSSESTVSRIRTEHFPLTLESARPSHTSQYLCASSRPGANVLTFGAGSRLTVL.